This T cell receptor (beta chain) derives from a study of T cells in Graves' hyperthyroidism and ophthalmopathy. Study conclusions and caveats: Blood also held most thyroid clonotypes expanded beyond 0.001.

Trimming cost V 6 bases and J 6 bases, with 15 bases left between them. This CDR3 has 14 residues. This clonotype was seen repeatedly, ten times or more. Its antigen is as yet unknown. RNA transcripts provided the source from which TCR beta CDR3 regions were amplified. Initially, a first-round RT-PCR of the TCR CDR3 employed the HTBI primer set. TCRdb itself ran the multiplex PCR reads through MiXCR, one entry per CDR3 protein. The table shows about 710,000 distinct CDR3 sequences, with about 17% occurring only once. Patients were aged 18 to 65, had disease duration under 2 months, and had newly diagnosed hyperthyroidism. Criteria for exclusion of patients were uncontrolled infection, other autoimmune disease, pregnancy or lactation.

The chain links TRBV12-3 or TRBV12-4 to TRBJ2-4, with D hard to call. Sequencing was performed on blood. The receptor was derived from a man younger than 35 with Graves' hyperthyroidism. The CDR3 DNA follows: TGTGCCAGCAGCCCTGGAGCCTACGGAAACATTCAGTACTTC. The encoded protein is CASSPGAYGNIQYF.